The 25 T cell receptor beta chains below all came from one sample that was sequenced in a study of a mutant IDH1 vaccine in newly diagnosed glioma. As to time point: week 47, end of study. Every vaccine dose comprised 300 ug of mutant IDH1 20-mer peptide plus topical imiquimod. No antigens are known for them. The table came from immunoSEQ multiplex PCR; TCRdb's copy has only in-frame clones and leaves some out. This sample has fewer than 70,000 clones; around 83% occur once, and the top ten carry around 4.1%. The sample consisted of PBMCs, taken from a glioma patient whose treatment included an IDH1 peptide vaccine. The receptor source for this set is a man aged 30-40 years with glioma.

With respect to this clone: The same CDR3 arises from other DNA sequences in this sample as well. The chain combines TRBV7-9 with TRBJ1-1; D remains ambiguous. CDR1 is SEHNR and CDR2 is FQNEAQ in the germline V gene (reference sequence). The V gene lost 1 base and the J gene lost 0 bases, with 3 bases spanning the gap. CDR3 size: 13 residues. The CDR3 spells CASSLVLNTEAFF. The CDR3, as DNA: TGTGCCAGCAGCTTAGTACTGAACACTGAAGCTTTCTTT.

This chain links TRBV7-2 with TRBJ2-3; no clear D gene. This CDR3 contains 13 residues. With 7 bases removed from V and 4 bases from J, the gap between germline ends came to 12 bases. Germline V gives CDR1 SGHTA, CDR2 FQGNSA. The CDR3 DNA is TGTGCCAGCACTTCCTATCTGGCAGATACGCAGTATTTT. Translated: CASTSYLADTQYF. The full variable domain, in which reference TRBV7-2 and TRBJ2-3 provide the parts outside the CDR3, is GAGVSQSPSNKVTEKGKDVELRCDPISGHTALYWYRQSLGQGLEFLIYFQGNSAPDKSGLPSDRFSAERTGGSVSTLTIQRTQQEDSAVYLCASTSYLADTQYFGPGTRLTVL.

This chain connects TRBV27 to TRBJ1-2, with a possible D match to TRBD1 (6 bases). This CDR3 contains 16 residues. CDR1 MNHEY and CDR2 SMNVEV come from the germline V gene (reference sequence). Deletions cut 0 bases from V and 8 bases from J, with 19 bases between. This chain's CDR3 is CASSLSLHRAPGGYTF. In nucleotides, the CDR3 is TGTGCCAGCAGTTTATCACTTCACAGGGCTCCGGGGGGCTACACCTTC.

The gene calls are TRBV10-2 and TRBJ2-7, with D possibly being TRBD2 (5 bases). V gave up 1 base and J gave up 6 bases, with 10 bases separating them. The CDR3 sequence is 13 residues long. Germline CDR1 is WSHSY and CDR2 is SAAADI. The CDR3 bases are TGCGCCAGCAGTGAGTATAGGGAGAGCGAGCAGTACTTC. Protein product: CASSEYRESEQYF.

This clone was recorded a few times. The chain links TRBV19 to TRBJ1-5, with 7 positions matching TRBD1. From germline, CDR1 is LNHDA and CDR2 SQIVND (reference sequence). J lost 2 bases, V lost 1 base, and 5 bases had no gene match. This CDR3 contains 16 residues. CDR3 sequence reads: CASSIAAGGGNQPQHF. The CDR3 DNA sequence: TGTGCCAGTAGTATAGCGGCAGGGGGAGGCAATCAGCCCCAGCATTTT.

To note about this clone: The sample contains more than one DNA sequence encoding this CDR3. The chain links TRBV10-3 to TRBJ1-6, with a weak D call TRBD1 (5 bases). The germline V and J ends were trimmed by 4 bases and 0 bases, with 7 bases remaining between them. The CDR3 consists of 15 residues. The germline V gene has CDR1 ENHRY and CDR2 SYGVKD. The CDR3 spells CAISAGSSYNSPLHF. CDR3 nucleotide sequence: TGTGCCATCAGTGCAGGGAGCTCCTATAATTCACCCCTCCACTTT.

The V call is TRBV29-1, the J call TRBJ2-2, with 15 bases lining up with TRBD2. V shed 7 bases and J 3 bases; nucleotides not matched to a gene: 9. Looked up from germline, CDR1 is SQVTM and CDR2 is ANQGSEA. The CDR3 consists of 17 residues. The chain's CDR3 is CSAQGLAGGLHTGELFF. The CDR3 DNA reads TGCAGCGCCCAGGGACTAGCGGGGGGCCTTCACACCGGGGAGCTGTTTTTT.

This chain uses TRBV7-6 with TRBJ2-2; D gene uncertain. Germline lookup yields CDR1 SGHVS and CDR2 FNYEAQ. The length of the CDR3 is 14 residues. V was clipped by 5 bases and J by 2 bases, with 9 bases between them. CDR3 bases: TGTGCCAGCAGCGTAAACTTCAACACCGGGGAGCTGTTTTTT. Translating gives CASSVNFNTGELFF.

The chain recombines TRBV5-1 with TRBJ2-3, with D possibly matching TRBD1 (6 bases). The germline V and J ends were trimmed by 4 bases and 4 bases, with 16 bases remaining between them. Germline V CDR1 and CDR2: SGHRS, YFSETQ. The CDR3 loop spans 15 amino acids. CDR3: CASSGTGFSADTQYF. The CDR3, as DNA: TGCGCCAGCAGCGGCACAGGGTTCAGCGCAGATACGCAGTATTTT.

V is TRBV11-3 and J is TRBJ2-1; 9 bases are a match to TRBD1. The CDR3 loop spans 16 amino acids. The J segment lost 9 bases and the V segment lost 5 bases, leaving 14 bases of the junction unmatched. Germline CDR1 SGHNT, CDR2 YENEEA. CDR3 in amino acids: CASSTGPGTGISEQFF. The CDR3 nucleotides are TGTGCCAGCAGCACCGGTCCCGGGACAGGGATTAGTGAGCAGTTCTTC.

This clone was seen a few times. The V gene is TRBV5-1, the J gene TRBJ1-2; a weak D match, TRBD1 (6 bases). V lost 0 bases and J 4 bases, leaving 7 bases between the germline ends. From germline, CDR1 is SGHRS and CDR2 YFSETQ. This CDR3 is built from 13 residues. The CDR3 DNA reads TGCGCCAGCAGCTTGGAGGGGGTCTATGGCTACACCTTC. Residues: CASSLEGVYGYTF.

This sequence joins TRBV6-1 and TRBJ2-2; D call uncertain. The CDR3 extends over 16 amino acids. Germline CDR1 MNHNS, CDR2 SASEGT. The V end was cut by 0 bases, the J end by 4 bases, with 12 bases between. The DNA of the CDR3 is TGTGCCAGCAGTGAAGCCCCTTTCATAGGCACCGGGGAGCTGTTTTTT. Protein: CASSEAPFIGTGELFF.

CDR3 loop: CASRDSLLNTEAFF. The CDR3 region has the DNA TGTGCCAGCAGAGACAGCCTCTTAAACACTGAAGCTTTCTTT. J is TRBJ1-1 and V is TRBV5-5; weak D call: TRBD1 (5 bases). CDR1 SGHKS and CDR2 YYEKEE come from the germline V gene (reference sequence). Trimming removed 5 bases from V and 2 bases from J, with 13 bases in between. This CDR3 is built from 14 residues.

The rearrangement uses TRBV4-1 and TRBJ2-5, with D possibly being TRBD2 (5 bases). V was cut by 1 base and J by 4 bases, with 16 bases left in between. CDR3 length equals 16 residues. The V gene's germline CDR1 is MGHRA and CDR2 YSYEKL. The CDR3 DNA reads as TGCGCCAGCAGCCAAGTTTCCAGGAGCGCGGGAGAGACCCAGTACTTC. Its translation: CASSQVSRSAGETQYF.

The rearrangement links TRBV7-2 to TRBJ1-1; the D gene is possibly TRBD1 (5 bases). The germline CDR1 and CDR2 sequences are SGHTA and FQGNSA. The V end lost 2 bases, the J end lost 11 bases, and 18 bases lay between the germline ends. The CDR3 contains 14 residues. The CDR3 coding sequence is TGTGCCAGCAGCTTACCCGGTTCGGGACCGCGGGCTTTCTTT. Encoded protein: CASSLPGSGPRAFF.

V and J are TRBV6-5 and TRBJ1-5, with TRBD1 as a possible D gene (6 bases). Germline V gene data show CDR1 as MNHEY and CDR2 as SVGAGI. This CDR3 contains 13 residues. V lost 6 bases, J lost 3 bases, and 9 bases lay in between. As DNA, the CDR3 is TGTGCCAGCAGGACAGGTTTCAATCAGCCCCAGCATTTT. It encodes CASRTGFNQPQHF.

This chain uses TRBV19 with TRBJ1-4, with D unresolved. The germline CDR1 and CDR2 sequences are LNHDA and SQIVND (reference sequence). Trimming left V 5 bases short and J 8 bases short, with 15 bases between. The CDR3 has 14 residues. The CDR3 region has the DNA TGTGCCAGTAGTTCAAAGACCAGCGGAGAAAAACTGTTTTTT. This gives the protein CASSSKTSGEKLFF.

The chain carries TRBV27 and TRBJ2-3; D not resolved. CDR3 length: 13 residues. Germline values: CDR1 MNHEY, CDR2 SMNVEV (reference sequence). V shed 3 bases and J shed 4 bases, with 8 bases lying between them. CDR3 residues: CASSLYHPDTQYF. The CDR3 DNA reads TGTGCCAGCAGTTTGTATCACCCAGATACGCAGTATTTT.

The V call is TRBV18, the J call TRBJ2-5; D is perhaps TRBD1 or TRBD2 (6 bases each). Trimming stripped 6 bases from V and 4 bases from J, with 18 bases between. Per germline, CDR1 KGHSH and CDR2 LQKENI. The CDR3 is 15 residues long. This CDR3 is CASSLKGGSRETQYF. The CDR3 coding sequence is TGTGCCAGCTCCCTCAAGGGGGGCTCGAGAGAGACCCAGTACTTC.

This clone is a singleton in its sample. J is TRBJ2-7 and V is TRBV7-8; 10 nucleotides agree with TRBD2. The CDR3 runs to 16 residues. Germline assignment: CDR1 SGHVS and CDR2 FQNEAQ. V was clipped by 5 bases and J by 2 bases; unmatched bases: 9. CDR3 DNA: TGTGCCAGCAGCCACCCCCCTAGCGGGGGCCCCTACGAGCAGTACTTC. Protein sequence: CASSHPPSGGPYEQYF.

This clone was seen just once. The rearrangement uses TRBV29-1 and TRBJ1-1, with D uncertain. CDR1 and CDR2 (germline): SQVTM, ANQGSEA. Deletions cut 4 bases from V and 6 bases from J, with 9 bases between. The CDR3 totals 11 residues. Here the CDR3 reads CSVVTWAEAFF. The CDR3 bases are TGCAGCGTTGTGACATGGGCTGAAGCTTTCTTT.

The chain recombines TRBV19 with TRBJ1-4, with D maybe TRBD1 (5 bases). Germline CDR1 and CDR2: LNHDA and SQIVND (reference sequence). Trimming shortened V by 10 bases and J by 6 bases, and 18 bases separated the two germline ends. The length of the CDR3 is 14 residues. The CDR3 here is CATLSRGRDEKLFF. The CDR3 bases are TGTGCCACCCTTTCTCGGGGCAGGGATGAAAAACTGTTTTTT.

The chain links TRBV11-2 to TRBJ2-3; 10 bases fit TRBD2. Losses at the gene ends were 5 bases for V and 3 bases for J; bases not matched to a gene: 8. This CDR3 spans 16 amino acids. The V gene's germline CDR1 is SGHAT and CDR2 FQNNGV. This CDR3 reads CASSQLSGGSTDTQYF. CDR3 nucleotide sequence: TGTGCCAGCAGCCAGCTTAGCGGGGGGTCTACAGATACGCAGTATTTT.

The chain joins TRBV28 to TRBJ2-7; no reliable D call. This CDR3 contains 11 residues. Germline CDR1 MDHEN, CDR2 SYDVKM. V was shortened by 11 bases and J by 2 bases, with 10 bases between the two germline ends. The CDR3 loop is CALGSPYEQYF. The DNA of the CDR3 is TGTGCCCTCGGCAGTCCCTACGAGCAGTACTTC.

This clone occurred a few times. The V and J genes are TRBV5-1 and TRBJ1-3; a weak D match, TRBD1 (6 bases). V was cut by 2 bases and J by 0 bases, with 9 bases left in between. Germline V lookup: CDR1 SGHRS, CDR2 YFSETQ. The CDR3 is 15 amino acids. In DNA form, the CDR3 reads TGCGCCAGCAGCTTTGGGGGCGTCTCTGGAAACACCATATATTTT. Translated, it gives CASSFGGVSGNTIYF.